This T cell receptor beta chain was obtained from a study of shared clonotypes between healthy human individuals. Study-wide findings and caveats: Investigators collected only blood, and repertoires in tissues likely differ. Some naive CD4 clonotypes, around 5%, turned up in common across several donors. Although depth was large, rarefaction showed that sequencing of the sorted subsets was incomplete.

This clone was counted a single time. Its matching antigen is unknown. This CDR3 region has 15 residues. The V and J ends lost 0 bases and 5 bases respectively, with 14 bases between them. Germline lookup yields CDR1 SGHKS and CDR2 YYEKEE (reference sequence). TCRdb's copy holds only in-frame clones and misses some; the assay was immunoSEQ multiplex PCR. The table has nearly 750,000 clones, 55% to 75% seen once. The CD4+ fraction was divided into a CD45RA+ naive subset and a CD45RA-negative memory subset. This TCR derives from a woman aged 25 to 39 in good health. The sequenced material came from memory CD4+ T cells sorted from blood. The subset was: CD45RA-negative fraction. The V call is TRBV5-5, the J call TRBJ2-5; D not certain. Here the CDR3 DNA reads TGTGCCAGCAGCTTGGGTAACACTGATGTTGAGACCCAGTACTTC. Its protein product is CASSLGNTDVETQYF.